A selection of T cell receptor beta chains follows, all from one sample in a study of blood T cell repertoires in COVID-19. The protocol was immunoSEQ multiplex PCR, while the TCRdb copy is restricted to in-frame clones and leaves out a portion. The sample lists just under 250,000 clones; approximately 83% were seen once. Input material: peripheral blood. All receptors come from a woman in her 30s who had recovered from COVID-19. The CDR3 runs from the conserved cysteine through the conserved F or W. The order of the fields is CDR3 protein, CDR3 DNA, clone size, J gene, V gene, CDR3 length, D gene. A D gene is named only where the DNA matches it firmly. The size field is filled for only some rows; it gives once, few, many or a size class.

CASSSREEAFF	TGTGCCAGCAGTTCCCGAGAAGAAGCTTTCTTT	once	TRBJ1-1	TRBV2	11	-
CASSLGTSGGAEETQYF	TGTGCCAGCAGCCTAGGGACTAGCGGGGGGGCCGAAGAGACCCAGTACTTC	-	TRBJ2-5	TRBV9	17	TRBD2
CASSQELAGFYEQYF	TGCGCCAGCAGCCAAGAACTAGCGGGGTTCTACGAGCAGTACTTC	-	TRBJ2-7	TRBV4-1	15	TRBD2
CASSFRGRGTDTQYF	TGTGCCAGCAGCTTCAGGGGGCGCGGCACAGATACGCAGTATTTT	-	TRBJ2-3	TRBV7-9	15	TRBD1
CASSVATGGPEAFF	TGTGCCAGCAGCGTAGCGACAGGGGGGCCTGAAGCTTTCTTT	-	TRBJ1-1	TRBV9	14	TRBD1
CASSLGPERGNTIYF	TGTGCCAGCAGCTTGGGCCCAGAGAGGGGAAACACCATATATTTT	-	TRBJ1-3	TRBV5-5	15	-
CASSTAGVPGELFF	TGTGCCAGCAGCACCGCAGGGGTTCCCGGGGAGCTGTTTTTT	-	TRBJ2-2	TRBV21-1	14	-
CASQLVTGPNSPLHF	TGCGCCAGCCAGTTAGTGACAGGGCCGAATTCACCCCTCCACTTT	-	TRBJ1-6	TRBV10-2	15	TRBD1
CSAGKRPGGWETQYF	TGCAGCGCCGGGAAACGACCAGGTGGTTGGGAGACCCAGTACTTC	-	TRBJ2-5	TRBV29-1	15	-
CASSPRGTGSSYNSPLHF	TGTGCCAGCTCACCACGTGGGACAGGAAGCTCCTATAATTCACCCCTCCACTTT	-	TRBJ1-6	TRBV18	18	TRBD1
CASSSNPETNYGYTF	TGTGCCAGCAGTTCTAACCCTGAAACTAACTATGGCTACACCTTC	-	TRBJ1-2	TRBV6-5	15	-
CASSPKWTGRVSGELFF	TGTGCCAGTAGTCCAAAATGGACAGGGAGAGTGAGCGGGGAGCTGTTTTTT	once	TRBJ2-2	TRBV19	17	TRBD1
CASSFGRRNYGYTF	TGTGCCAGCAGCTTCGGTCGGCGGAACTATGGCTACACCTTC	-	TRBJ1-2	TRBV9	14	-
CAKIKRDRGFYNSPLHF	TGTGCCAAAATAAAGAGGGACAGGGGTTTCTATAATTCACCCCTCCACTTT	-	TRBJ1-6	TRBV28	17	TRBD1
CASSYKGGGSYNEQFF	TGTGCCAGCAGTTACAAAGGTGGCGGTAGCTACAATGAGCAGTTCTTC	-	TRBJ2-1	TRBV6-6	16	-
CASSSGTPSSGNTIYF	TGTGCCAGCAGTTCCGGGACTCCCAGCTCTGGAAACACCATATATTTT	-	TRBJ1-3	TRBV6-5	16	-
CASSHGTEVTGELFF	TGTGCCAGCAGTCACGGGACAGAAGTGACCGGGGAGCTGTTTTTT	few	TRBJ2-2	TRBV6-5	15	TRBD1
CASSQHSDRAQETQYF	TGCGCCAGCAGTCAGCATTCGGACAGAGCTCAAGAGACCCAGTACTTC	many	TRBJ2-5	TRBV23-1	16	-
CASSGAGNYGYTF	TGTGCCAGCAGTGGGGCAGGGAACTATGGCTACACCTTC	-	TRBJ1-2	TRBV12-3/TRBV12-4	13	-
CASSRSQNEKLFF	TGTGCCAGCAGCCGAAGCCAAAATGAAAAACTGTTTTTT	-	TRBJ1-4	TRBV4-2	13	-
CATSGATYSNQPQHF	TGTGCCACCAGTGGGGCAACTTATAGCAATCAGCCCCAGCATTTT	-	TRBJ1-5	TRBV15	15	-
CASSLRAGGIGNTEAFF	TGCGCCAGCAGCTTGCGGGCAGGAGGAATCGGGAACACTGAAGCTTTCTTT	-	TRBJ1-1	TRBV5-1	17	-
CASSQGLGTDQETQYF	TGTGCCAGCAGCCAAGGTTTGGGGACAGACCAAGAGACCCAGTACTTC	-	TRBJ2-5	TRBV3-1/TRBV3-2	16	TRBD1
CASSFLGGADTGELFF	TGTGCCAGCAGCTTTTTAGGCGGGGCCGACACCGGGGAGCTGTTTTTT	few	TRBJ2-2	TRBV7-9	16	-
CASSQELGGPGELFF	TGTGCCAGCAGCCAAGAATTAGGGGGCCCCGGGGAGCTGTTTTTT	-	TRBJ2-2	TRBV4-2	15	TRBD1
CASSSDRGGYTF	TGTGCCAGCAGCTCGGACAGGGGCGGCTACACCTTC	-	TRBJ1-2	TRBV7-8	12	TRBD1
CASSLDGGETQYF	TGTGCCAGCAGCTTAGATGGGGGCGAGACCCAGTACTTC	once	TRBJ2-5	TRBV11-3	13	-
CASSLGAGSTDTQYF	TGTGCCAGCAGCTTGGGAGCGGGAAGCACAGATACGCAGTATTTT	-	TRBJ2-3	TRBV5-6	15	TRBD2
CAISGQSNQPQHF	TGTGCCATCAGTGGGCAGAGCAATCAGCCCCAGCATTTT	few	TRBJ1-5	TRBV10-3	13	-
CASRKNPQGDTEAFF	TGTGCCAGCAGAAAAAACCCACAGGGGGACACTGAAGCTTTCTTT	-	TRBJ1-1	TRBV4-2	15	TRBD1
CAISESGFGSGPNQETQYF	TGTGCCATCAGTGAGTCGGGGTTCGGTAGCGGCCCGAACCAAGAGACCCAGTACTTC	-	TRBJ2-5	TRBV10-3	19	-
CAIRGTGISYEQYF	TGTGCCATCAGGGGGACAGGGATCTCCTACGAGCAGTACTTC	once	TRBJ2-7	TRBV10-3	14	TRBD1
CASNSGTGNTGELFF	TGTGCCAGCAATTCCGGGACAGGGAACACCGGGGAGCTGTTTTTT	-	TRBJ2-2	TRBV7-3	15	TRBD1
CASRGQGAIGANVLTF	TGTGCCAGTAGAGGGCAGGGGGCGATTGGGGCCAACGTCCTGACTTTC	-	TRBJ2-6	TRBV19	16	TRBD1
CASSQGARGDTIYF	TGCGCCAGCAGCCAAGGGGCCAGGGGAGACACCATATATTTT	-	TRBJ1-3	TRBV4-1	14	-
CASSIEGPLNTGELFF	TGTGCCAGTAGTATAGAGGGCCCGTTGAACACCGGGGAGCTGTTTTTT	-	TRBJ2-2	TRBV19	16	-
CSASSLARETQYF	TGCAGTGCTAGTTCGTTAGCCCGGGAGACCCAGTACTTC	-	TRBJ2-5	TRBV20-1	13	-
CAGARDSSYEQYF	TGTGCCGGAGCCAGGGACAGTTCCTACGAGCAGTACTTC	-	TRBJ2-7	TRBV11-2	13	TRBD1
CASSPPAQGWETQYF	TGTGCCAGCAGCCCCCCGGCCCAGGGATGGGAGACCCAGTACTTC	-	TRBJ2-5	TRBV13	15	-
CATSSRTGGVYGYTF	TGTGCCACCAGCAGCAGGACAGGGGGCGTATATGGCTACACCTTC	-	TRBJ1-2	TRBV15	15	TRBD1
CASSEAPAGWAANTGELFF	TGTGCCAGCAGTGAGGCCCCTGCGGGTTGGGCCGCGAACACCGGGGAGCTGTTTTTT	few	TRBJ2-2	TRBV6-1	19	-
CASSYRGNNEKLFF	TGTGCCAGCAGTTACAGAGGGAATAATGAAAAACTGTTTTTT	-	TRBJ1-4	TRBV6-5	14	-
CASSVAAGGSTDTQYF	TGTGCCAGCAGCGTAGCAGCGGGGGGAAGCACAGATACGCAGTATTTT	-	TRBJ2-3	TRBV9	16	TRBD2
CASSSGWEEQPQHF	TGCGCCAGCAGCTCGGGATGGGAGGAACAGCCCCAGCATTTT	-	TRBJ1-5	TRBV5-1	14	-
CASSKPGGGGTDTQYF	TGTGCCAGCAGCAAGCCGGGGGGTGGCGGCACAGATACGCAGTATTTT	-	TRBJ2-3	TRBV7-3	16	TRBD2